One and the same sample provided the 22 T cell receptor beta chains below, sequenced in a study of cytomegalovirus exposure and HLA in healthy donors. The PCR made use of 60 Vbeta and 13 Jbeta primers. Data came from immunoSEQ multiplex PCR; TCRdb stores just in-frame clones and leaves some out. The sample holds tens of thousands of clones. Sequencing was performed on PBMCs. These TCRs come from a male donor in good health and CMV-seronegative.

The chain carries TRBV7-2 and TRBJ2-7, with 9 positions matching TRBD1. This CDR3 has 16 amino acids. V gave up 3 bases and J gave up 4 bases; unmatched junction bases: 10. Looked up from germline, CDR1 is SGHTA and CDR2 is FQGNSA. This chain's CDR3 is CASSLRSGTGKYEQYF. CDR3 DNA: TGTGCCAGCAGCTTGCGCTCTGGGACAGGGAAGTACGAGCAGTACTTC.

The chain recombines TRBV7-9 with TRBJ1-2; the match to TRBD1 covers 8 bases. Looked up from germline, CDR1 is SEHNR and CDR2 is FQNEAQ (reference sequence). The CDR3 has 13 amino acids. V gave up 5 bases and J gave up 8 bases; unmatched junction bases: 7. The CDR3 nucleotides read TGTGCCAGCAGCGGGCAGGGGGCAGGAGGCTACACCTTC. Protein: CASSGQGAGGYTF.

This chain links TRBV11-2 with TRBJ2-7; TRBD1 aligns across 9 bases. The CDR3 totals 14 residues. From germline, CDR1 is SGHAT and CDR2 FQNNGV. Germline trimming cut 1 base from V and 3 bases from J; bases unmatched to any gene: 1. The CDR3 loop reads CASSLAGQGYEQYF. In nucleotides, the CDR3 is TGTGCCAGCAGCTTAGCGGGACAGGGCTACGAGCAGTACTTC.

The J gene is TRBJ1-2, the V gene TRBV7-7; 8 bases are shared with TRBD1. Germline CDR1 is SSHAT and CDR2 is FNYEAQ (reference sequence). The CDR3 totals 20 residues. V shed 3 bases and J 0 bases; nucleotides not matched to a gene: 18. Here the CDR3 reads CASSFRRDRSRSPANYGYTF. The CDR3 nucleotides are TGTGCCAGCAGCTTTAGGCGGGACAGGTCAAGGAGCCCCGCTAACTATGGCTACACCTTC.

The chain combines TRBV6-1 with TRBJ1-6; D remains unclear. Trimming took off 6 bases at V and 5 bases at J, with 11 bases between the two ends. This CDR3 is 14 amino acids long. The germline CDR1 and CDR2 sequences are MNHNS and SASEGT. CDR3 amino acids: CASRGGKNNSPLHF. In DNA, the CDR3 is TGTGCCAGCAGGGGAGGGAAAAATAATTCACCCCTCCACTTT.

The chain is built from TRBV11-2 and TRBJ2-5, with TRBD1 matching over 10 bases. The CDR3 runs to 15 residues. The V segment lost 5 bases and the J segment 3 bases; nucleotides outside the gene matches: 6. The V gene's germline CDR1 is SGHAT and CDR2 FQNNGV. DNA of the CDR3: TGTGCCAGCAGCCCCCGGACAGGGGGGGAAGAGACCCAGTACTTC. The encoded protein is CASSPRTGGEETQYF.

The chain has TRBV5-1 and TRBJ2-5, with D hard to call. The CDR3 is made up of 14 amino acids. Trimming took 4 bases from V and 3 from J, leaving 13 bases between them. Germline V gives CDR1 SGHRS, CDR2 YFSETQ. The CDR3 loop is CASSPRSSEETQYF. The CDR3 DNA reads as TGCGCCAGCAGCCCCAGGTCCTCTGAAGAGACCCAGTACTTC. Filled out from reference TRBV5-1 and TRBJ2-5, the complete variable domain reads KAGVTQTPRYLIKTRGQQVTLSCSPISGHRSVSWYQQTPGQGLQFLFEYFSETQRNKGNFPGRFSGRQFSNSRSEMNVSTLELGDSALYLCASSPRSSEETQYFGPGTRLLVL.

V gene TRBV7-9 combines with J gene TRBJ2-3, with TRBD2 matching 10 bases. Unmatched junction bases numbered 6, after V lost 4 bases and J lost 2 bases. The germline CDR1 and CDR2 sequences are SEHNR and FQNEAQ (reference sequence). The CDR3 has 16 amino acids. The CDR3 here is CASSYRTSGPTDTQYF. The CDR3 nucleotides are TGTGCCAGCAGCTATAGGACTAGCGGTCCCACAGATACGCAGTATTTT.

This chain links TRBV19 with TRBJ2-7; tentative D call: TRBD2 (6 bases). CDR1 and CDR2 (germline): LNHDA, SQIVND (reference sequence). The CDR3 length is 16 residues. Trimming stripped 5 bases from V and 1 base from J, with 18 bases between. CDR3 bases: TGTGCCAGTAGTCCGGGACTGACTCCCCCATCCTACGAGCAGTACTTC. Amino acids: CASSPGLTPPSYEQYF.

V usage is TRBV6-1 and J usage is TRBJ2-5, with 8 bases lining up with TRBD2. J gave up 0 bases and V 6 bases, and 3 bases lay outside the gene matches. The CDR3 runs to 14 residues. The germline gives CDR1 MNHNS, CDR2 SASEGT. The CDR3 loop is CASRVAGYQETQYF. Written as DNA, the CDR3 is TGTGCCAGCAGAGTAGCGGGGTACCAAGAGACCCAGTACTTC.

This chain links TRBV5-1 with TRBJ1-2; 10 bases map to TRBD1. The germline CDR1 and CDR2 sequences are SGHRS and YFSETQ. CDR3 length equals 13 residues. After removal of 4 bases from V and 14 bases from J, the junction contained 11 bases not matched to a gene. The CDR3 spells CASSTQGTGDQTF. In DNA, the CDR3 is TGCGCCAGCAGCACCCAAGGGACAGGGGATCAGACCTTC. Full variable domain (remainder filled in from reference TRBV5-1 and TRBJ1-2): KAGVTQTPRYLIKTRGQQVTLSCSPISGHRSVSWYQQTPGQGLQFLFEYFSETQRNKGNFPGRFSGRQFSNSRSEMNVSTLELGDSALYLCASSTQGTGDQTFGSGTRLTVV.

The J gene is TRBJ1-4, the V gene TRBV4-1; TRBD1 might be the D (5 bases). The CDR3 contains 15 residues. Per the germline V gene, CDR1 is MGHRA and CDR2 is YSYEKL. Trimming removed 3 bases from V and 0 bases from J, with 8 bases in between. CDR3 amino acids: CASSHLRATNEKLFF. CDR3 DNA: TGCGCCAGCAGCCACCTCAGGGCAACTAATGAAAAACTGTTTTTT.

The rearrangement links TRBV10-3 to TRBJ2-1; possibly TRBD2 for D (5 bases). The CDR3 contains 14 residues. Germline V gene sequence: CDR1 ENHRY, CDR2 SYGVKD. V lost 2 bases to trimming and J lost 4 bases, with 9 bases between them. CDR3 protein: CAISEPGEYNEQFF. The CDR3 region has the DNA TGTGCCATCAGTGAGCCCGGGGAGTACAATGAGCAGTTCTTC.

The J gene is TRBJ2-5, the V gene TRBV7-7; 11 bases agree with TRBD1. The CDR3 contains 14 residues. Germline CDR1 is SSHAT and CDR2 is FNYEAQ (reference sequence). The ends lost 5 bases at V and 5 bases at J; junction bases unmatched: 4. The CDR3 coding sequence is TGTGCCAGCAGCCGGACAGGGGGCGGGGAGACCCAGTACTTC. This encodes CASSRTGGGETQYF.

V gene TRBV27 combines with J gene TRBJ2-1; the D gene is possibly TRBD2 (6 bases). Germline V gene sequence: CDR1 MNHEY, CDR2 SMNVEV (reference sequence). The CDR3 length is 14 residues. V was cut by 5 bases and J by 6 bases, with 14 bases left in between. CDR3 nucleotide sequence: TGTGCCAGCAGTGAGGGAGGTGGTGTCAATGAGCAGTTCTTC. The encoded protein is CASSEGGGVNEQFF.

This chain links TRBV7-9 with TRBJ1-5, with D hard to call. CDR3 length equals 12 residues. Germline CDR1 and CDR2: SEHNR and FQNEAQ (reference sequence). Trimming shortened V by 1 base and J by 11 bases, and 9 bases separated the two germline ends. CDR3 sequence (DNA): TGTGCCAGCAGCTTAGAAAACTTGGCCCAGCATTTT. Protein product: CASSLENLAQHF.

A note on this clone: At one boundary the junction diverges from the germline segment, which might be a read error. This specimen includes other DNA sequences encoding the same CDR3. The chain combines TRBV6-1 with TRBJ2-1; weak D call: TRBD2 (7 bases). Germline CDR1 reads MNHNS; CDR2 reads SASEGT. The CDR3 runs to 11 residues. CDR3 amino acids: CASTGGHEQFF. The CDR3 DNA is TGCGCCAGCACGGGGGGCCATGAGCAGTTCTTC.

The rearrangement links TRBV7-8 to TRBJ1-2; a possible D gene is TRBD1 (6 bases). The germline V and J ends were trimmed by 5 bases and 0 bases, with 10 bases remaining between them. CDR1 and CDR2 (germline): SGHVS, FQNEAQ. There are 14 residues in the CDR3. For the CDR3, the DNA is TGTGCCAGCAGCCCGGACAGAGCTAACTATGGCTACACCTTC. Translation gives CASSPDRANYGYTF.

The V gene is TRBV7-3, the J gene TRBJ2-3, with D possibly matching TRBD2 (5 bases). Trimming shortened V by 1 base and J by 4 bases, and 6 bases separated the two germline ends. Germline V gene sequence: CDR1 SGHTA, CDR2 FQGTGA. The CDR3 is made up of 13 amino acids. The CDR3: CASSLRRADTQYF. As DNA, the CDR3 is TGTGCCAGCAGCTTAAGGCGGGCAGATACGCAGTATTTT.

The chain combines TRBV4-2 with TRBJ2-5; tentative D call: TRBD2 (5 bases). The V gene's germline CDR1 is LGHNA and CDR2 YNFKEQ. The CDR3 is 16 amino acids. Trimming stripped 1 base from V and 1 base from J, with 13 bases between. CDR3: CASSQGAGNLQETQYF. In DNA, the CDR3 is TGTGCCAGCAGCCAAGGGGCGGGTAACCTCCAAGAGACCCAGTACTTC.

V usage is TRBV2 and J usage is TRBJ2-7; 8 nucleotides line up with TRBD2. The CDR3 sequence is 13 residues long. V shed 8 bases, J shed 1 base, and the junction held 4 bases outside the gene matches. Germline V gene sequence: CDR1 SNHLY, CDR2 FYNNEI. CDR3 sequence: CASGLARSYEQYF. In DNA, the CDR3 is TGTGCCAGCGGACTAGCTCGGTCCTACGAGCAGTACTTC.

This chain uses TRBV27 with TRBJ2-3; D possibly corresponds to TRBD1 (5 bases). V lost 3 bases and J 4 bases, leaving 11 bases between the germline ends. Germline V gives CDR1 MNHEY, CDR2 SMNVEV (reference sequence). The length of the CDR3 is 14 residues. In DNA form, the CDR3 reads TGTGCCAGCAGTTTTGGTAGGGGCGCAGATACGCAGTATTTT. Translated: CASSFGRGADTQYF.